This TCR beta chain originates from a study of blood T cell repertoires in COVID-19 (dated by TCRdb to the early 2020s). At the level of the whole study: The collaborator samples originated in the United States, Italy and Spain and spanned the acute and convalescent phases of COVID-19. The prospective study material was composed of cDNA or gDNA derived from T cells, B-cell-depleted T cells, or PBMCs. Subjects who had been exposed to COVID-19, were actively infected with it, or had recovered from it provided the deeply sampled blood TCRbeta repertoires that made up the dataset. The repertoires were released in a freely available public database meant as a resource for research on the immune response to SARS-CoV-2. Samples came from the ongoing ImmuneRACE study (first 160 participants) plus 1,254 subjects from 6 global collaborators. Nearly every sample came with metadata listing a de-identified subject ID, COVID-19 status, age in years and sex. HLA class I and class II types, where available, came from metadata supplied by the sample provider rather than from assay-based typing. Study-wide conclusions, independent of this receptor: Clinical and demographic metadata were provided uncurated, with the amount varying by source and participant.

TCRbeta CDR3 regions were amplified from genomic DNA using the immunoSEQ Assay, a bias-controlled multiplex PCR. On the authors' methods: The number of nucleated cells in each sample was estimated by amplification of reference gene primers within the assay. To quantify the absolute abundance of each unique TCRbeta CDR3 rearrangement, sequence reads were collapsed and filtered. For each sample, productive Simpson clonality was calculated by taking the square root of Simpson's diversity index across productive rearrangements. TCRdb took this table from immuneACCESS and kept in-frame rearrangements with V and J called. Such tables lack part of the clones; where checked against another copy, unresolved V genes explain under half of the gap, and the rest is unexplained. V, J and clone size are those of that table, while D and trimming were read from the DNA. Across this sample there are 350,000 to 450,000 clones, with about 89% seen only once. The ten largest clones capture over 1% of the sample.

Trimming costs V 0 bases and J 0 bases, and their ends lie 14 bases apart. Via the germline V gene, CDR1 is SGHDT and CDR2 YYEEEE. CDR3 length: 17 amino acids, cysteine to phenylalanine. Kept here is only the CDR3 DNA, which spans 51 bases and is read in frame from base 1. The collaborating institutions used their own protocols to collect whole blood in K2EDTA tubes. For TCRbeta analysis, collaborator samples were shipped as frozen whole blood, as isolated PBMCs, or as DNA extracted from either sample type. For this clone: The antigen this receptor binds is unknown. Within one base of it there is no much larger clone, and no base qualities were kept.

This clonotype was obtained from a man aged 35 to 55 with acute or convalescent COVID-19. This chain is built from TRBV5-6 and TRBJ2-3; the D gene is perhaps TRBD2, from 5 matching bases. The material sequenced was peripheral blood. The base sequence is TGTGCCAGCAGCTTGGTAGTAGGAAGGACTAGCACAGATACGCAGTATTTT. Translated, it gives CASSLVVGRTSTDTQYF.